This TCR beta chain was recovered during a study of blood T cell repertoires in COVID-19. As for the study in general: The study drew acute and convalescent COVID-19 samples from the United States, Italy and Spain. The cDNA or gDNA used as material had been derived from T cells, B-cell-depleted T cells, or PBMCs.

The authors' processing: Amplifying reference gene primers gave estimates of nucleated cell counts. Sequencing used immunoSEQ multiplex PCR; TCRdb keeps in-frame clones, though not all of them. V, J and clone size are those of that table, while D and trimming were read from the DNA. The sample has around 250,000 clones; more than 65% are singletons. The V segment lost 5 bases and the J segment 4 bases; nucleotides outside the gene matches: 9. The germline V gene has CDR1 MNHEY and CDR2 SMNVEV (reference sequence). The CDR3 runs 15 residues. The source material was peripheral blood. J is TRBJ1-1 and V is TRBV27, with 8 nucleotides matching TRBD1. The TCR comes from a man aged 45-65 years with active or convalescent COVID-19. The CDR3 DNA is TGTGCCAGCAGTAACTACAGGGGGATGGGCACTGAAGCTTTCTTT. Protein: CASSNYRGMGTEAFF.